This TCR beta chain was profiled in a study of T-cell memory formation after mild COVID-19. Study conclusions and caveats: CD4+ contracting clones lay mainly in CM and EM, CD8+ ones in EMRA. Some clones that responded turned up in pre-infection memory, which suggests that cross-reactive memory joined in. Among clones contracting day 15 to 85, CD4/CD8 was balanced, whereas later expanders leaned CD4+.

In the case of this clonotype: Its matching antigen is unknown.

Each CDR3 protein is one row after TCRdb ran MiXCR on the 5' RACE reads. This sample has hundreds of thousands of distinct CDR3 sequences, with around 27% found just once. The receptor was isolated from an adult woman who had mild COVID-19 (a few samples of this study predate the infection). Cell type and time point are not known. The specimen sequenced was PBMCs or a T cell subset sorted from them (not recorded which).

The CDR3 loop reads CASSYIAESYNEQFF. The CDR3 DNA reads as TGCGCCAGCAGCTACATAGCGGAGTCCTACAATGAGCAGTTCTTC. The V and J genes are TRBV5-1 and TRBJ2-1, with a possible D match to TRBD2 (6 bases). Per germline, CDR1 SGHRS and CDR2 YFSETQ. This CDR3 spans 15 amino acids. V was trimmed by 3 bases and J by 1 base, leaving 11 bases between them.